The next 17 T cell receptor beta chains were all read from a single sample in a study of CD8 T cells in Susac syndrome. RNA, at about 0.45 to 1 ug, was reverse transcribed with random hexamers. MiXCR, run by TCRdb on the immunoSEQ multiplex PCR reads, gives a single entry per CDR3 protein. The table includes around 100,000 distinct CDR3 sequences, nearly 97% detected once. Sample: CD8+ T cells from PBMCs. The receptors stem from a human donor with Susac syndrome.

The chain has TRBV18 and TRBJ1-1; D not resolved. The V gene lost 2 bases and the J gene lost 6 bases, with 10 bases spanning the gap. The germline V gene encodes CDR1 KGHSH and CDR2 LQKENI. This CDR3 has 13 amino acids. CDR3 coding DNA: TGTGCCAGCTCACCATCACGGTCGGCTGAAGCTTTCTTT. It codes for CASSPSRSAEAFF.

V is TRBV12-3 or TRBV12-4 and J is TRBJ2-3; D remains ambiguous. This CDR3 has 15 amino acids. The V and J ends lost 11 bases and 2 bases respectively, with 20 bases between them. The CDR3 sequence is CASRRQQTLTDTQYF. The CDR3 region has the DNA TGTGCCTCGAGGCGGCAGCAGACCCTCACAGATACGCAGTATTTT.

The rearrangement links TRBV4-1 to TRBJ1-5; D unclear. The germline V gene has CDR1 MGHRA and CDR2 YSYEKL. Trimming shortened V by 1 base and J by 0 bases, and 1 base separated the two germline ends. CDR3 length: 13 amino acids. CDR3 DNA: TGCGCCAGCAGCCAAGTTAGCAATCAGCCCCAGCATTTT. It yields the protein CASSQVSNQPQHF.

The DNA for the CDR3 is TGTGCCACCAGTGACCCAGTCTCCTACGAGCAGTACTTC. The encoded protein is CATSDPVSYEQYF. The chain uses TRBV24-1 and TRBJ2-7, with D uncertain. The CDR3 is 13 residues long. The V end lost 4 bases, the J end lost 0 bases, and 6 bases lay between the germline ends. Germline CDR1 reads KGHDR; CDR2 reads SFDVKD.

The gene calls are TRBV12-3 or TRBV12-4 and TRBJ1-1; maybe TRBD1 (5 bases). The CDR3 runs to 16 residues. The V and J ends lost 0 bases and 4 bases respectively, with 15 bases between them. The CDR3 here is CASSLAPGGGRTEAFF. CDR3 sequence (DNA): TGTGCCAGCAGTTTAGCGCCGGGGGGAGGGCGCACTGAAGCTTTCTTT.

V gene TRBV20-1 combines with J gene TRBJ2-4, with 9 bases matching TRBD2. With V trimmed by 5 bases and J by 8 bases, 16 bases remained unmatched. Germline CDR1 is DFQATT and CDR2 is SNEGSKA (reference sequence). CDR3 length: 16 residues. The CDR3 is CSAPQAGGPWRDIQYF. The CDR3 nucleotides read TGCAGTGCTCCACAAGCGGGAGGTCCCTGGAGAGACATTCAGTACTTC.

The J gene is TRBJ2-1, the V gene TRBV4-2; D remains ambiguous. The V gene's germline CDR1 is LGHNA and CDR2 YNFKEQ. V was pared by 3 bases and J by 8 bases, with 8 bases between. The CDR3 has 12 amino acids. CDR3 sequence: CASSQGIDEQFF. The DNA of the CDR3 is TGTGCCAGCAGCCAGGGGATAGATGAGCAGTTCTTC.

The chain combines TRBV23-1 with TRBJ2-7, with unresolved D. TRBV23-1 is an ORF for which the function is uncertain. CDR3 length equals 15 residues. Trimming removed 5 bases from V and 4 bases from J, with 18 bases in between. The DNA for the CDR3 is TGCGCCAGCAGTAAAAGGGCCATCACAAAATACGAGCAGTACTTC. Its translation: CASSKRAITKYEQYF.

This chain links TRBV5-4 with TRBJ1-2, with D maybe TRBD1 (5 bases). CDR1 and CDR2 (germline): SGHNT, YYREEE (reference sequence). The V end lost 0 bases, the J end lost 0 bases, and 12 bases lay between the germline ends. The CDR3 extends over 16 amino acids. The CDR3 nucleotides read TGTGCCAGCAGCTTGGCCATGCAGGGAGCTAACTATGGCTACACCTTC. Translation: CASSLAMQGANYGYTF. Supplemented by reference TRBV5-4 and TRBJ1-2, the full variable domain reads ETGVTQSPTHLIKTRGQQVTLRCSSQSGHNTVSWYQQALGQGPQFIFQYYREEENGRGNFPPRFSGLQFPNYSSELNVNALELDDSALYLCASSLAMQGANYGYTFGSGTRLTVV.

The chain couples TRBV20-1 to TRBJ1-4; 9 bases are shared with TRBD1. The V gene's germline CDR1 is DFQATT and CDR2 SNEGSKA (reference sequence). This CDR3 is built from 15 residues. V was clipped by 6 bases and J by 5 bases; unmatched bases: 10. CDR3 nucleotide sequence: TGCAGTGCCCAAAGCCTGGGACAGGGAAATGAAAAACTGTTTTTT. Translated: CSAQSLGQGNEKLFF.

V is TRBV29-1 and J is TRBJ1-1; unclear D gene. The CDR3 runs to 12 residues. V lost 6 bases and J lost 1, with 9 bases in between. In germline, CDR1 is SQVTM, CDR2 ANQGSEA. The CDR3 sequence: CSVATKNTEAFF. The CDR3 DNA reads as TGCAGCGTCGCAACAAAGAACACTGAAGCTTTCTTT. The complete variable domain, with remaining parts taken from reference TRBV29-1 and TRBJ1-1, reads SAVISQKPSRDICQRGTSLTIQCQVDSQVTMMFWYRQQPGQSLTLIATANQGSEATYESGFVIDKFPISRPNLTFSTLTVSNMSPEDSSIYLCSVATKNTEAFFGQGTRLTVV.

The rearrangement uses TRBV7-2 and TRBJ1-1; unclear D gene. In germline, CDR1 is SGHTA, CDR2 FQGNSA. Trimming removed 7 bases at V and 0 bases at J, with 9 bases between. The CDR3 sequence is 13 residues long. The CDR3 loop is CASNRGLNTEAFF. The CDR3 region has the DNA TGTGCCAGCAACAGAGGGTTGAACACTGAAGCTTTCTTT. The whole variable domain, filled in from reference TRBV7-2 and TRBJ1-1, reads GAGVSQSPSNKVTEKGKDVELRCDPISGHTALYWYRQSLGQGLEFLIYFQGNSAPDKSGLPSDRFSAERTGGSVSTLTIQRTQQEDSAVYLCASNRGLNTEAFFGQGTRLTVV.

This chain connects TRBV5-4 to TRBJ1-2, with 11 bases lining up with TRBD1. The CDR3 is 16 amino acids. Germline trimming cut 1 base from V and 5 bases from J; bases unmatched to any gene: 7. Germline V gives CDR1 SGHNT, CDR2 YYREEE (reference sequence). CDR3 in DNA: TGTGCCAGCAGCTTGCTGGACAGGGGGCTTATATATGGCTACACCTTC. Translating gives CASSLLDRGLIYGYTF.

The chain uses TRBV12-3 or TRBV12-4 and TRBJ1-1; 11 bases are shared with TRBD1. The CDR3 contains 15 residues. Trimming removed 6 bases from V and 4 bases from J; junction bases left unmatched: 7. CDR3 protein: CASRGQGDVGTEAFF. The CDR3 DNA reads as TGTGCCAGCAGGGGACAGGGGGACGTAGGCACTGAAGCTTTCTTT.

V gene TRBV3-1 combines with J gene TRBJ1-6; D is perhaps TRBD1 (6 bases). The V gene's germline CDR1 is LGHDT and CDR2 YNNKEL (reference sequence). Trimming removed 4 bases from V and 8 bases from J, with 12 bases in between. CDR3 length equals 14 residues. The CDR3 DNA reads as TGTGCCAGCAGCCCCAGGGGAATGCATTCACCCCTCCACTTT. Its protein is CASSPRGMHSPLHF.

The chain links TRBV12-3 or TRBV12-4 to TRBJ2-1; TRBD2 aligns across 10 bases. The V and J ends lost 3 bases and 5 bases, in that order; junction bases with no gene match: 10. The CDR3 is 17 amino acids. As DNA, the CDR3 is TGTGCCAGCAGTTTCGGCTGGCTAGCGGGGGACAACAATGAGCAGTTCTTC. It specifies CASSFGWLAGDNNEQFF.

This chain joins TRBV29-1 and TRBJ2-6, with TRBD1 matching 9 bases. This CDR3 has 15 residues. V was pared by 6 bases and J by 0 bases, with 3 bases of the junction left unmatched. Germline CDR1 and CDR2: SQVTM and ANQGSEA. The CDR3 sequence: CSVGTGSSGANVLTF. In nucleotides, the CDR3 is TGCAGCGTGGGGACAGGGAGCTCTGGGGCCAACGTCCTGACTTTC. The full variable domain, completed using reference TRBV29-1 and TRBJ2-6, is SAVISQKPSRDICQRGTSLTIQCQVDSQVTMMFWYRQQPGQSLTLIATANQGSEATYESGFVIDKFPISRPNLTFSTLTVSNMSPEDSSIYLCSVGTGSSGANVLTFGAGSRLTVL.